Sequencing of this T cell receptor (beta chain) was carried out in a study of Ad26.COV2.S vaccination and SARS-CoV-2 variants. Data came from immunoSEQ multiplex PCR; TCRdb stores just in-frame clones and leaves some out. This sample carries 150,000 to 200,000 clones, around 85% of them seen once, and the ten largest clones take over 4.5%. The CDR3 length is 14 residues. The germline gives CDR1 MDHEN, CDR2 SYDVKM. V shed 6 bases and J shed 8 bases, with 16 bases lying between them. Overall study findings and caveats: Total responses of T cells may have been underestimated by the analyses of TCR breadth and depth.

Concerning this clone itself: Its antigen is undetermined.

The V call is TRBV28, the J call TRBJ1-4; a possible D gene is TRBD1 (6 bases). The source was peripheral blood, collected after recovery from COVID-19. This clonotype was obtained from a human donor who had recovered from COVID-19. The DNA for the CDR3 is TGTGCCAGCAGCCCTGGTGGGGGGCAGGAAAAACTGTTTTTT. The encoded protein is CASSPGGGQEKLFF.